Shown below are 12 T cell receptor beta chains from a single sample sequenced in a study of response to subunit inactivated influenza vaccine. TCRdb analysed the RT-PCR reads with MiXCR anew, one entry per CDR3 protein. Of about 240,000 distinct CDR3 sequences listed, 9.5% to 15% were seen once; the top ten hold about 7.8%. The specimen was non-naive T cells sorted from PBMCs, collected less than 15 days before vaccination. The receptors shown here come from a man aged 45-65 years who received an inactivated influenza vaccine.

This clonotype was picked up a small number of times. The chain employs TRBV12-3 or TRBV12-4 and TRBJ2-2; D is unresolved. V lost 7 bases, J lost 0 bases, and 6 bases lay in between. CDR3 length: 13 residues. CDR3 sequence reads: CASTQSNTGELFF. In DNA form, the CDR3 reads TGTGCCAGCACCCAGTCGAACACCGGGGAGCTGTTTTTT.

This chain uses TRBV7-2 with TRBJ2-7, with D perhaps matching TRBD1 (5 bases). The germline gives CDR1 SGHTA, CDR2 FQGNSA. Trimming removed 2 bases at V and 4 bases at J, with 15 bases between. The CDR3 has 15 residues. CDR3 sequence reads: CASSLSVAQGYEQYF. The DNA of the CDR3 is TGTGCCAGCAGCTTAAGCGTGGCGCAGGGTTACGAGCAGTACTTC.

This clonotype was recorded a few times. The chain carries TRBV28 and TRBJ2-6; 9 bases map to TRBD1. The germline gives CDR1 MDHEN, CDR2 SYDVKM. There are 16 residues in the CDR3. After removal of 5 bases from V and 4 bases from J, the junction contained 6 bases not matched to a gene. The CDR3 DNA reads as TGTGCCAGCAGTACCGGGACAGGGTACGGGGCCAACGTCCTGACTTTC. Its protein product is CASSTGTGYGANVLTF.

The V gene is TRBV10-1, the J gene TRBJ2-6; D is possibly TRBD1 (5 bases). The germline V gene encodes CDR1 WNHNN and CDR2 SYGVQD (reference sequence). V dropped 3 bases and J dropped 4 bases, with 7 bases sitting between them. The CDR3 has 14 amino acids. CDR3 region: CASSEGVGANVLTF. The CDR3, as DNA: TGCGCCAGCAGTGAAGGGGTAGGGGCCAACGTCCTGACTTTC.

This chain joins TRBV29-1 and TRBJ2-7; 12 bases align to TRBD1. V lost 3 bases and J lost 5; bases outside the gene matches: 14. CDR3 length: 17 residues. CDR1 is SQVTM, CDR2 ANQGSEA, per germline. The CDR3 region is CSVDGTGGQVGAHEQYF. The CDR3 DNA reads TGCAGCGTTGACGGGACAGGGGGCCAGGTAGGTGCCCACGAGCAGTACTTC.

J is TRBJ1-5 and V is TRBV7-2; D gene unclear. The CDR3 is 15 residues long. With 3 bases removed from V and 1 base from J, the gap between germline ends came to 10 bases. In germline, CDR1 is SGHTA, CDR2 FQGNSA. The CDR3 DNA reads TGTGCCAGCAGCTTCCATGGGCTGAGCAATCAGCCCCAGCATTTT. Translated: CASSFHGLSNQPQHF.

Here the CDR3 DNA reads TGTGCCAGCAGTTTCCGTCAATCGAACGGGGAGCAGTACTTC. The encoded protein is CASSFRQSNGEQYF. The J gene is TRBJ2-7, the V gene TRBV6-5, with D unclear. Germline V gene data show CDR1 as MNHEY and CDR2 as SVGAGI. Trimming pared 4 bases from V and 7 bases from J, leaving 17 bases between. The length of the CDR3 is 14 residues.

This clonotype has a count of ten or more. The chain couples TRBV4-3 to TRBJ2-6; no clear D. The CDR3 spans 17 residues. Trimming cost V 2 bases and J 3 bases, with 14 bases left between them. The germline V gene has CDR1 LGHNA and CDR2 YSLEER. CDR3 protein: CASSQNLVGFGANVLTF. The CDR3, as DNA: TGCGCCAGCAGCCAAAATCTCGTGGGGTTTGGGGCCAACGTCCTGACTTTC.

In its sample, this clonotype was seen many times. The chain is built from TRBV6-2 or TRBV6-3 and TRBJ2-7; either TRBD1 or TRBD2 may supply D (6 bases each). This CDR3 is built from 14 residues. V lost 7 bases and J 1 base, leaving 14 bases between the germline ends. Germline lookup yields CDR1 MNHEY and CDR2 SVGEGT. The DNA of the CDR3 is TGTGCCAGCAAGGGGGGCCGATTTTCCTACGAGCAGTACTTC. Translated, it gives CASKGGRFSYEQYF.

This clonotype was observed a few times. This chain connects TRBV3-1 to TRBJ2-7; D not resolved. Germline values: CDR1 LGHDT, CDR2 YNNKEL (reference sequence). CDR3 size: 16 residues. The V gene lost 1 base and the J gene lost 2 bases, with 15 bases spanning the gap. CDR3 DNA sequence: TGTGCCAGCAGCCAAGGTTTGCGGCTGAGGCCCTACGAGCAGTACTTC. Encoded protein: CASSQGLRLRPYEQYF.

This clonotype has a handful of counts. The chain has TRBV2 and TRBJ2-3; TRBD2 matches at 10 bases. The trim removed 7 bases at V and 3 bases at J, leaving 10 bases unmatched. Germline CDR1 SNHLY, CDR2 FYNNEI. The CDR3 consists of 16 residues. CDR3 protein: CASTLRRTSGTDTQYF. Here the CDR3 DNA reads TGTGCCAGCACTCTTCGGAGGACTAGCGGTACAGATACGCAGTATTTT. Based on the CDR3 plus reference TRBV2 and TRBJ2-3, the full variable domain is EPEVTQTPSHQVTQMGQEVILRCVPISNHLYFYWYRQILGQKVEFLVSFYNNEISEKSEIFDDQFSVERPDGSNFTLKIRSTKLEDSAMYFCASTLRRTSGTDTQYFGPGTRLTVL.

This clonotype was found a few times. CDR3 sequence reads: CASSVDVGRDNEQFF. In nucleotides, the CDR3 is TGTGCCAGCAGCGTAGATGTCGGGAGGGACAATGAGCAGTTCTTC. This chain connects TRBV9 to TRBJ2-1; 8 nucleotides match TRBD2. In germline, CDR1 is SGDLS, CDR2 YYNGEE. The CDR3 is made up of 15 amino acids. V gave up 0 bases and J gave up 5 bases; unmatched junction bases: 4.